The T cell receptor (beta chain) under discussion was sequenced for a study of control samples from healthy donors and cancer patients. A remark on this clone: This specimen includes other DNA sequences encoding the same CDR3.

Sequencing used immunoSEQ multiplex PCR; TCRdb keeps in-frame clones, though not all of them. The table records tens of thousands of clones, roughly 91% of them present only once. The CDR3 has 11 residues. CDR1 is SGHNT and CDR2 is YYREEE in the germline V gene (reference sequence). Trimming took 2 bases from V and 9 from J, leaving 8 bases between them. The TCR comes from a man aged 45-60 years in good health. The sample taken for sequencing was blood. V is TRBV5-4 and J is TRBJ1-2, with a tentative D call TRBD1 (5 bases). The CDR3 loop is CASSLGASYTF. The DNA for the CDR3 is TGTGCCAGCAGCTTAGGGGCTAGCTACACCTTC.